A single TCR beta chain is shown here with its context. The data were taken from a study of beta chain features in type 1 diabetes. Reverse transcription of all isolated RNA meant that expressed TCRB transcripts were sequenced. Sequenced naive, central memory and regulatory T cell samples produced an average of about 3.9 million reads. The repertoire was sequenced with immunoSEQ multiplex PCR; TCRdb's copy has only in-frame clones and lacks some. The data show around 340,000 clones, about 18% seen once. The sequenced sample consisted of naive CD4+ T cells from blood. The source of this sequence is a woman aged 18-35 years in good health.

CDR3 residues: CASSNFGTQHTEAFF. CDR3 sequence (DNA): TGTGCCAGTAGTAATTTCGGGACACAACACACTGAAGCTTTCTTT. The chain carries TRBV19 and TRBJ1-1; D is possibly TRBD1 (6 bases). Germline assignment: CDR1 LNHDA and CDR2 SQIVND (reference sequence). Trimming removed 4 bases from V and 3 bases from J, with 15 bases in between. The length of the CDR3 is 15 residues.